The following is a T cell receptor (beta chain) sequence with its context. These data originate in a study of blood T cell repertoires in COVID-19. Cohort 3 recovered donors had two negative PCRs, clearance, or symptom resolution. As handled by the study authors: Researchers report that nucleated cell counts were estimated from reference gene primer amplification. Using immunoSEQ multiplex PCR, the repertoire was profiled, and TCRdb retains in-frame clones only, with some absent. D and trimming were read from the DNA, whereas the V and J calls and clone size are those reported in that table. Here the sample spans fewer than 500,000 clones, 80% to 90% being singletons. This CDR3 contains 13 residues. The V and J ends lost 2 bases and 4 bases respectively, with 8 bases between them.

The rearrangement joins TRBV12-3 or TRBV12-4 to TRBJ1-2, with TRBD1 as a possible D gene (6 bases). This receptor was identified in a man aged 30-40 years who had recovered from COVID-19. Sample: PBMCs or T cells enriched from blood (not recorded which). The CDR3 reads CASSLPGAYGYTF. The CDR3 coding sequence is TGTGCCAGCAGTTTACCAGGGGCCTATGGCTACACCTTC.